The clone carrying this T cell receptor beta chain occurred once. Its specificity is not known. Treatment meaning: some 19 received Ad26.COV2.S at low or high dose, single or two shots; about 5 received placebo; per-sample allocation not given. Sample collection was performed on day 63 after the first vaccine or placebo injection. The data are from a study of Ad26.COV2.S vaccination and SARS-CoV-2 variants. Across the study: Intramuscularly, Ad26.COV2.S was given either once or twice, 56 days apart. Overall study results and limits: Reportedly, spike-specific CD8+ and CD4+ T cell responses achieved substantial breadth once vaccination had taken place.

V lost 4 bases, J lost 9 bases, and 14 bases lay in between. In germline, CDR1 is SGDLS, CDR2 YYNGEE. The CDR3 extends over 13 amino acids. Using immunoSEQ multiplex PCR, the repertoire was profiled, and TCRdb retains in-frame clones only, with some absent. This sample carries some 480,000 clones, around 90% of them seen once, and the ten largest clones take 10% to 15%. The receptor comes from a person between 18 and 65 years old who received the Ad26.COV2.S COVID-19 vaccine or a placebo. This specimen was peripheral blood, taken in a trial of Ad26.COV2.S vaccine versus placebo. The chain combines TRBV9 with TRBJ1-5; maybe TRBD1 (5 bases). Here the CDR3 DNA reads TGTGCCAGCAGCCGGGACGCCGTGGGGCCCCAGCATTTT. Translating it yields CASSRDAVGPQHF.